Presented here are 24 T cell receptor beta chains from one specimen sequenced in a study of blood T cells in healthy people across ages. A second about 7 to 12 cycle PCR used barcoded and J-beta primers. MiXCR, run by TCRdb on the 5' RACE reads, gives a single entry per CDR3 protein. The sample holds hundreds of thousands of distinct CDR3 sequences, around 41% seen once. Sequencing was performed on blood. These receptors were obtained from a man older than 75 in good health.

The chain carries TRBV28 and TRBJ2-2, with D perhaps TRBD2 (7 bases). Germline lookup yields CDR1 MDHEN and CDR2 SYDVKM. Trimming pared 6 bases from V and 5 bases from J, leaving 16 bases between. This CDR3 has 15 amino acids. CDR3 bases: TGTGCCAGCAGACTCGGGGGGCAGGGGACCGGGGAGCTGTTTTTT. It is translated as CASRLGGQGTGELFF. Full variable domain (remainder filled in from reference TRBV28 and TRBJ2-2): DVKVTQSSRYLVKRTGEKVFLECVQDMDHENMFWYRQDPGLGLRLIYFSYDVKMKEKGDIPEGYSVSREKKERFSLILESASTNQTSMYLCASRLGGQGTGELFFGEGSRLTVL.

About this clonotype itself: This sequence may be a read error, since a much larger clone differs from it by one base. The chain joins TRBV29-1 to TRBJ2-7; weak D call: TRBD2 (6 bases). With the DNA end fitting TRBJ2-5 better, the J assignment may be wrong. The germline V gene has CDR1 SQVTM and CDR2 ANQGSEA. The CDR3 spans 12 residues. The CDR3 DNA follows: TGCAGCGTTGAATACGGGGGAGAGACCCAGTACTTC. Amino acid sequence: CSVEYGGETQYF.

This clonotype was seen a handful of times. This chain links TRBV2 with TRBJ2-1, with TRBD2 matching over 8 bases. CDR1 is SNHLY and CDR2 is FYNNEI in the germline V gene. The CDR3 sequence is 15 residues long. The V segment lost 4 bases and the J segment 7 bases; nucleotides outside the gene matches: 9. The CDR3 here is CASSAQGLGNNEQFF. The CDR3 bases are TGTGCCAGCAGTGCCCAGGGACTAGGGAATAATGAGCAGTTCTTC.

The chain combines TRBV9 with TRBJ2-1, with TRBD2 identical over 7 bases. The CDR3 has 13 residues. Looked up from germline, CDR1 is SGDLS and CDR2 is YYNGEE. V shed 0 bases, J shed 10 bases, and the junction held 4 bases outside the gene matches. The CDR3 DNA is TGTGCCAGCAGCGTAGTTAGGGGAGGGGAGCAGTTCTTC. This codes for CASSVVRGGEQFF.

The chain carries TRBV3-1 and TRBJ1-6; a weak D match, TRBD1 (5 bases). The CDR3 is made up of 17 amino acids. Germline CDR1 and CDR2: LGHDT and YNNKEL (reference sequence). Trimming removed 0 bases at V and 3 bases at J, with 12 bases between. CDR3 amino acids: CASSQDRQGNYNSPLHF. The CDR3 region has the DNA TGTGCCAGCAGCCAAGACCGGCAGGGAAACTATAATTCACCCCTCCACTTT.

This clonotype was seen at least ten times. The germline gene is not matched at one end of the junction; a read error may be the cause. The chain recombines TRBV5-1 with TRBJ2-5, with unresolved D. Per germline, CDR1 SGHRS and CDR2 YFSETQ. This CDR3 contains 11 residues. CDR3 in DNA: TGTGCCAGCAGTTTTAGAGAGACCCAGTACTTC. Its protein is CASSFRETQYF.

Only a few counts were recorded for this clonotype. The V call is TRBV7-2, the J call TRBJ2-7; D remains ambiguous. Trimming pared 5 bases from V and 0 bases from J, leaving 11 bases between. In germline, CDR1 is SGHTA, CDR2 FQGNSA. The CDR3 is 14 residues long. The CDR3 loop is CASSHQQSSYEQYF. The CDR3 nucleotides are TGTGCCAGCAGCCACCAACAGAGCTCCTACGAGCAGTACTTC.

This chain links TRBV4-2 with TRBJ2-1, with 7 bases lining up with TRBD2. This CDR3 contains 18 residues. The germline gives CDR1 LGHNA, CDR2 YNFKEQ. Trimming removed 1 base from V and 4 bases from J; junction bases left unmatched: 13. CDR3 loop: CASSQVVASGGWYNEQFF. The CDR3 bases are TGTGCCAGCAGCCAAGTGGTGGCTAGCGGAGGGTGGTACAATGAGCAGTTCTTC.

This clonotype was seen a few times. The chain uses TRBV5-1 and TRBJ2-1; D might be TRBD1 (6 bases). CDR1 and CDR2 from the germline V gene are SGHRS and YFSETQ. V lost 2 bases and J lost 10, with 10 bases in between. The CDR3 length is 12 residues. CDR3 DNA: TGCGCCAGCAGCTTACAGGGAGAAGAGCAGTTCTTC. This sequence encodes CASSLQGEEQFF.

The chain combines TRBV4-3 with TRBJ1-4; D uncertain. The CDR3 spans 16 residues. CDR1 is LGHNA and CDR2 is YSLEER in the germline V gene. Trimming removed 0 bases from V and 3 bases from J, with 11 bases in between. The CDR3 reads CASSQDVGIPNEKLFF. CDR3 coding DNA: TGCGCCAGCAGCCAAGATGTCGGGATACCTAATGAAAAACTGTTTTTT.

V and J are TRBV7-2 and TRBJ2-5; 10 nucleotides agree with TRBD1. The J call is in doubt because the DNA end fits TRBJ2-7 better. In germline, CDR1 is SGHTA, CDR2 FQGNSA. The CDR3 spans 15 residues. The DNA for the CDR3 is TGTGCCAGCAGCTTTGACAGGGGGCGATCCTACGAGCAGTACTTC. Encoded protein: CASSFDRGRSYEQYF.

This clonotype has a handful of counts. The chain recombines TRBV5-1 with TRBJ1-2, with D possibly matching TRBD1 (5 bases). Germline loops: CDR1 SGHRS, CDR2 YFSETQ. The CDR3 extends over 14 amino acids. V was cut by 3 bases and J by 5 bases, with 14 bases left in between. The CDR3 spells CASSSGTDLYGYTF. CDR3 DNA: TGCGCCAGCAGCTCAGGGACGGACCTATATGGCTACACCTTC.

Sample share makes this clonotype medium-sized (0.01 to 0.1%). The chain is built from TRBV7-9 and TRBJ2-2; 8 bases map to TRBD1. CDR1 SEHNR and CDR2 FQNEAQ come from the germline V gene (reference sequence). With 5 bases clipped from V and 4 bases from J, the junction kept 9 bases outside the gene matches. The CDR3 runs to 16 residues. As DNA, the CDR3 is TGTGCCAGCAGCGGAGACAGGGGAGGTGGCACCGGGGAGCTGTTTTTT. Protein: CASSGDRGGGTGELFF. Filled out from reference TRBV7-9 and TRBJ2-2, the complete variable domain reads DTGVSQNPRHKITKRGQNVTFRCDPISEHNRLYWYRQTLGQGPEFLTYFQNEAQLEKSRLLSDRFSAERPKGSFSTLEIQRTEQGDSAMYLCASSGDRGGGTGELFFGEGSRLTVL.

This clonotype was recorded only once. This chain uses TRBV7-2 with TRBJ2-6; a possible D gene is TRBD1 (7 bases). Germline-derived CDR1 and CDR2 are SGHTA and FQGNSA. The CDR3 is 18 amino acids. The V gene lost 1 base and the J gene lost 2 bases, with 15 bases spanning the gap. CDR3 coding DNA: TGTGCCAGCAGCTTAGAGATCAGGGGGGCCGCTGGGGCCAACGTCCTGACTTTC. Its translation: CASSLEIRGAAGANVLTF.

This clonotype has a count of ten or more. The CDR3 sequence: CSTRQGQETQYF. The DNA of the CDR3 is TGCAGCACCCGACAGGGACAAGAGACCCAGTACTTC. The gene calls are TRBV29-1 and TRBJ2-5; TRBD1 matches at 7 bases. Trimming cost V 8 bases and J 2 bases; bases outside gene matches: 5. This CDR3 is built from 12 residues. CDR1 and CDR2 (germline): SQVTM, ANQGSEA. The full variable domain, its missing parts supplied by reference TRBV29-1 and TRBJ2-5, is SAVISQKPSRDICQRGTSLTIQCQVDSQVTMMFWYRQQPGQSLTLIATANQGSEATYESGFVIDKFPISRPNLTFSTLTVSNMSPEDSSIYLCSTRQGQETQYFGPGTRLLVL.

The chain has TRBV27 and TRBJ2-2, with D hard to call. Trimming removed 5 bases at V and 6 bases at J, with 10 bases between. Germline V gives CDR1 MNHEY, CDR2 SMNVEV (reference sequence). There are 13 residues in the CDR3. The CDR3 here is CASSALGSGELFF. As DNA, the CDR3 is TGTGCCAGCAGTGCCCTGGGCTCCGGGGAGCTGTTTTTT.

CDR3 nucleotide sequence: TGTGCCAGCAGCCAAGATCCGATCCTGTGGAACACTGAAGCTTTCTTT. This encodes CASSQDPILWNTEAFF. The J gene is TRBJ1-1, the V gene TRBV14, with unresolved D. This CDR3 spans 16 amino acids. Deletions cut 0 bases from V and 1 base from J, with 12 bases between. The V gene's germline CDR1 is SGHDN and CDR2 FVKESK.

In this sample, this clonotype turned up once. The chain recombines TRBV15 with TRBJ2-5, with 12 bases fitting TRBD2. The CDR3 extends over 17 amino acids. Germline-derived CDR1 and CDR2 are LNHNV and YYDKDF (reference sequence). V lost 5 bases to trimming and J lost 4 bases; unmatched junction nucleotides: 11. The CDR3 nucleotides are TGTGCCACCAGCTCCGGGCTAGCGGGAGGGGGGGGAGAGACCCAGTACTTC. Amino acids: CATSSGLAGGGGETQYF.

V is TRBV7-2 and J is TRBJ2-7, with 11 bases identical to TRBD1. Germline-derived CDR1 and CDR2 are SGHTA and FQGNSA. The CDR3 extends over 16 amino acids. The ends lost 5 bases at V and 1 base at J; junction bases unmatched: 7. The CDR3, as DNA: TGTGCCAGCAGCGGCCAGGACAGGGGGCGATCCTACGAGCAGTACTTC. It yields the protein CASSGQDRGRSYEQYF.

In this sample, this clonotype turned up many times. The rearrangement joins TRBV7-3 to TRBJ1-1; D is uncertain. V was clipped by 0 bases and J by 1 base, with 6 bases between them. The CDR3 loop spans 14 amino acids. Germline V gives CDR1 SGHTA, CDR2 FQGTGA. CDR3 nucleotides: TGTGCCAGCAGCTTAACAGGCGGGAACACTGAAGCTTTCTTT. Protein sequence: CASSLTGGNTEAFF.

The chain recombines TRBV21-1 with TRBJ2-5; the table's D call, TRBD1, was not checked against the DNA. TRBV21-1 is marked as a pseudogene. The CDR3 contains 14 residues. The CDR3 DNA reads TGTGCCAGCAGCAAATGGACAGGGCAAGAGACCCAGTACTTC. Translation: CASSKWTGQETQYF.

Many counts were recorded for this clonotype. CDR3 protein: CASILAPGGDYGYTF. The DNA for the CDR3 is TGTGCCAGCATACTTGCGCCAGGGGGCGACTATGGCTACACCTTC. The chain employs TRBV7-2 and TRBJ1-2, with TRBD1 matching over 8 bases. The trim removed 7 bases at V and 3 bases at J, leaving 10 bases unmatched. Germline lookup yields CDR1 SGHTA and CDR2 FQGNSA. CDR3 length: 15 amino acids.

This clonotype occurred a few times. The V call is TRBV4-3, the J call TRBJ2-3, with 10 bases fitting TRBD2. Germline-derived CDR1 and CDR2 are LGHNA and YSLEER. The CDR3 is 21 residues long. Unmatched junction bases numbered 15, after V lost 0 bases and J lost 0 bases. This CDR3 is CASSQDWGAGGLATSTDTQYF. The CDR3, as DNA: TGCGCCAGCAGCCAAGATTGGGGAGCGGGGGGGCTCGCGACCAGCACAGATACGCAGTATTTT.

The chain links TRBV6-2 or TRBV6-3 to TRBJ2-7; D is unclear. The V end was cut by 2 bases, the J end by 2 bases, with 10 bases between. The CDR3 consists of 14 residues. Looked up from germline, CDR1 is MNHEY and CDR2 is SVGEGT. CDR3 amino acids: CASSYSTAAYEQYF. The CDR3 DNA sequence: TGTGCCAGCAGTTACAGTACAGCCGCCTACGAGCAGTACTTC.